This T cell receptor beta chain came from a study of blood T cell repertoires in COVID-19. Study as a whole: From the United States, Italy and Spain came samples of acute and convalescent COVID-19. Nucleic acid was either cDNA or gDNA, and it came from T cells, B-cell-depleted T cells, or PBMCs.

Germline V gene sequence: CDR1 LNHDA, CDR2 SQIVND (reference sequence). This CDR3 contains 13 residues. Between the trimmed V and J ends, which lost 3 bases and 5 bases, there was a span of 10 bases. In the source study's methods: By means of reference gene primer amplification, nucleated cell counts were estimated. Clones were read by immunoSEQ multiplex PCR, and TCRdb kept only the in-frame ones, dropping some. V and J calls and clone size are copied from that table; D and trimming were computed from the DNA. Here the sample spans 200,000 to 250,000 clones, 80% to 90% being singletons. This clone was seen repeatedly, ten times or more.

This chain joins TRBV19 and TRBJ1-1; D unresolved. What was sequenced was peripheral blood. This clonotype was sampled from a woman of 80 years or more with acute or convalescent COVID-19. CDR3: CASSIKGDTEAFF. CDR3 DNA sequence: TGTGCCAGTAGTATTAAGGGAGATACTGAAGCTTTCTTT.